What follows is one TCR beta chain and its context. Amplification of TCR beta CDR3 regions used RNA as the template. TCR CDR3 underwent first-round RT-PCR with the HTBI primer set. TCRdb used MiXCR to reprocess the multiplex PCR reads, holding one entry per CDR3 protein. The sample has just over 550,000 distinct CDR3 sequences; 35% to 55% are singletons. Stable disease denoted Graves' hyperthyroidism without ophthalmopathy progression within 18 months. Researchers barred patients who had uncontrolled infection, other autoimmune disease, pregnancy or lactation. The data were obtained in a study of T cells in Graves' hyperthyroidism and ophthalmopathy. Sequencing input: peripheral blood or thyroid tissue (not recorded which). This clonotype originated in a woman between 18 and 30 years old with Graves' hyperthyroidism.

The DNA of the CDR3 is TGTGCCACCAGTGACAAAGCGACAGATACGCAGTATTTT. As protein: CATSDKATDTQYF. The rearrangement links TRBV24-1 to TRBJ2-3, with D unresolved. The CDR3 consists of 13 residues. CDR1 and CDR2 (germline): KGHDR, SFDVKD. The V and J ends lost 4 bases and 3 bases respectively, with 7 bases between them.